This T cell receptor beta chain was sequenced for a study of cytomegalovirus exposure and HLA in healthy donors. Whole-study findings and limits: The later analysis indicated that the majority of CMV-associated TCR beta chains appeared HLA-restricted. Earlier results showed most TCR beta V segments being productive about 87% or about 30% of the time. When a later analysis compared HLA-associated TCR beta chains with equally common others, the HLA-associated chains turned out to be more clonally expanded and to have lower generation probabilities.

The CDR3 runs 16 residues. Deletions cut 3 bases from V and 3 bases from J, with 15 bases between. Germline assignment: CDR1 LNHDA and CDR2 SQIVND (reference sequence). Use of 60 Vbeta and 13 Jbeta primers characterized the PCR. Only in-frame clones appear in the TCRdb table, and some are missing; sequencing was by immunoSEQ multiplex PCR. The profile shows some 160,000 clones, 81% of them singletons. As regards this clone: What it recognizes is unknown.

The sample taken for sequencing was PBMCs. This chain joins TRBV19 and TRBJ2-4; a possible D gene is TRBD2 (6 bases). This TCR was recovered from a man aged 45-65 years in good health and CMV-seropositive. CDR3 region: CASSIEVGRYKNIQYF. The DNA for the CDR3 is TGTGCCAGTAGTATTGAGGTCGGGAGATACAAAAACATTCAGTACTTC.